The next 9 T cell receptor beta chains were all read from a single sample in a study of blood T cell repertoires in COVID-19. Here immunoSEQ multiplex PCR was the method, and the copy in TCRdb shows in-frame clones only, minus some. The top ten clones hold approximately 5.4% of a sample with about 140,000 clones, approximately 86% of them seen once. Sequencing was carried out using peripheral blood. The receptors were sampled from a human donor in a cohort sampled during active COVID-19.

This clone showed up many times. This chain uses TRBV19 with TRBJ2-1; 7 nucleotides line up with TRBD1. V was pared by 1 base and J by 6 bases, with 3 bases of the junction left unmatched. CDR3 length: 14 residues. Germline V CDR1 and CDR2: LNHDA, SQIVND (reference sequence). The CDR3, as DNA: TGTGCCAGTAGTATAGTACAGGGGAGCAATGAGCAGTTCTTC. Its protein is CASSIVQGSNEQFF. Full variable domain (rest looked up from reference TRBV19 and TRBJ2-1): DGGITQSPKYLFRKEGQNVTLSCEQNLNHDAMYWYRQDPGQGLRLIYYSQIVNDFQKGDIAEGYSVSREKKESFPLTVTSAQKNPTAFYLCASSIVQGSNEQFFGPGTRLTVL.

The chain uses TRBV5-5 and TRBJ2-3; TRBD1 matches 7 bases. The CDR3 contains 15 residues. The germline CDR1 and CDR2 sequences are SGHKS and YYEKEE (reference sequence). The J segment lost 5 bases and the V segment lost 2 bases, leaving 8 bases of the junction unmatched. The CDR3 reads CASSFATGTIDTQYF. The CDR3 nucleotides read TGTGCCAGCAGCTTTGCGACAGGGACCATAGATACGCAGTATTTT. The full variable domain, completed using reference TRBV5-5 and TRBJ2-3, is DAGVTQSPTHLIKTRGQQVTLRCSPISGHKSVSWYQQVLGQGPQFIFQYYEKEERGRGNFPDRFSARQFPNYSSELNVNALLLGDSALYLCASSFATGTIDTQYFGPGTRLTVL.

This clone was seen only once. The chain recombines TRBV21-1 with TRBJ2-1; the table assigns TRBD1, which was not confirmed against the DNA. TRBV21-1 is listed as a pseudogene. The CDR3 extends over 18 amino acids. The CDR3 loop reads CASSKVRGTGGGDNEQFF. The CDR3 DNA follows: TGTGCCAGCAGCAAAGTCCGAGGGACAGGGGGTGGAGACAATGAGCAGTTCTTC.

J is TRBJ1-1 and V is TRBV11-2, with D perhaps matching TRBD1 (6 bases). Germline-derived CDR1 and CDR2 are SGHAT and FQNNGV. Trimming cost V 0 bases and J 1 base, with 15 bases left between them. The CDR3 loop spans 17 amino acids. CDR3 nucleotides: TGTGCCAGCAGCTTAGAACCTAGGGGGGGCGCGAACACTGAAGCTTTCTTT. It yields the protein CASSLEPRGGANTEAFF.

The genes are TRBV11-2 and TRBJ1-2; D is unclear. The V end lost 1 base, the J end lost 2 bases, and 8 bases lay between the germline ends. This CDR3 region has 14 residues. The V gene's germline CDR1 is SGHAT and CDR2 FQNNGV. CDR3 region: CASSLAGDNYGYTF. In nucleotides, the CDR3 is TGTGCCAGCAGCTTAGCGGGAGACAACTATGGCTACACCTTC.

The chain couples TRBV6-6 to TRBJ1-5; 8 bases map to TRBD1. The CDR3 is 15 residues long. The J segment lost 7 bases and the V segment lost 11 bases, leaving 16 bases of the junction unmatched. In germline, CDR1 is MNHNY, CDR2 SVGAGI (reference sequence). CDR3 nucleotides: TGTGCCGCGACAGGGGCAAAGCAGTGGAACCAGCCCCAGCATTTT. This gives the protein CAATGAKQWNQPQHF.

This sequence joins TRBV4-1 and TRBJ2-1; weak D call: TRBD1 (6 bases). Germline values: CDR1 MGHRA, CDR2 YSYEKL. CDR3 length equals 20 residues. Trimming took 1 base from V and 0 from J, leaving 22 bases between them. CDR3 region: CASSQGTGSQQGSSYNEQFF. The DNA of the CDR3 is TGCGCCAGCAGCCAAGGAACGGGGTCCCAACAGGGCAGCTCCTACAATGAGCAGTTCTTC.

This chain connects TRBV9 to TRBJ1-4; tentatively, D is TRBD1 (5 bases). From germline, CDR1 is SGDLS and CDR2 YYNGEE. CDR3 length equals 14 residues. The germline V and J ends were trimmed by 0 bases and 8 bases, with 11 bases remaining between them. In DNA, the CDR3 is TGTGCCAGCAGCGTAGAACCCGGGGGGGAAAAACTGTTTTTT. Amino acid sequence: CASSVEPGGEKLFF.

CDR3 DNA: TGTGCCAGCAGCTTAGACAGGGTAACCTACGAGCAGTACTTC. As protein: CASSLDRVTYEQYF. This rearrangement joins TRBV7-6 to TRBJ2-7, with D tentatively TRBD1 (6 bases). Trimming took 1 base from V and 2 from J, leaving 9 bases between them. CDR3 length: 14 residues. Germline CDR1 and CDR2: SGHVS and FNYEAQ.